The present TCR beta chain was sequenced within a study of brain T cells in children with intractable seizures. Study-wide results and limits: Clones missing pre-surgery may reflect undersampling of that blood sample.

Turning to this clone: The antigen is undetermined.

The time point: blood from clinic visit 5 months post-surgery; TSC patient then seizure free. Trimming shortened V by 7 bases and J by 5 bases, and 11 bases separated the two germline ends. CDR3 length: 12 amino acids. CDR1 and CDR2 (germline): KGHDR, SFDVKD. Sequencing used immunoSEQ multiplex PCR; TCRdb keeps in-frame clones, though not all of them. The sample shows about 340,000 clones, 93% of them seen only once. This receptor was obtained from a boy under three years old with tuberous sclerosis and intractable seizures. Sequencing was performed on peripheral blood, taken roughly 5 months after surgery. The J gene is TRBJ2-7, the V gene TRBV24-1; a possible D gene is TRBD2 (5 bases). The CDR3 region has the DNA TGTGCCACCAGCGGGAAACCCGACGAGCAGTACTTC. This encodes CATSGKPDEQYF.